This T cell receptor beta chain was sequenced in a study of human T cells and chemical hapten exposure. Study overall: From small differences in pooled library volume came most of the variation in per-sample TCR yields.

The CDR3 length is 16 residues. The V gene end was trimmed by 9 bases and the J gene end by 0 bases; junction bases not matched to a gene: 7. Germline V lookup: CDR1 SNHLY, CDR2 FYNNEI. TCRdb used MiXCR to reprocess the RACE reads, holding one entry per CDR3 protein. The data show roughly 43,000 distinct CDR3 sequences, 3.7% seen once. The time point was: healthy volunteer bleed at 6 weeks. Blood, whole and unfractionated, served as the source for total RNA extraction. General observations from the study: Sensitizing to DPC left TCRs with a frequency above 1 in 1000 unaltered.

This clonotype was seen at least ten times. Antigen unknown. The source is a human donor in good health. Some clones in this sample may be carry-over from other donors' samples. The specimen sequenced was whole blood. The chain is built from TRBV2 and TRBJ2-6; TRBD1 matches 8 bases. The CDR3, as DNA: TGTGCCAGTTACGGACAGGGCCACTCTGGGGCCAACGTCCTGACTTTC. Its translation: CASYGQGHSGANVLTF.